What follows are 20 T cell receptor beta chains derived from one specimen sequenced in a study of cytomegalovirus exposure and HLA in healthy donors. PCR was performed using 60 Vbeta and 13 Jbeta primers. Method: immunoSEQ multiplex PCR; TCRdb's copy keeps in-frame clones and lacks some. The repertoire has 130,000 to 150,000 clones, approximately 78% of them found once; the top ten carry 2% to 3%. Input material: PBMCs. These receptor sequences come from a woman younger than 30 in good health and CMV-seropositive.

The rearrangement uses TRBV6-1 and TRBJ2-7, with 9 bases identical to TRBD1. Germline values: CDR1 MNHNS, CDR2 SASEGT. CDR3 length: 15 amino acids. The junction had 8 bases not matched to a gene; V was cut back by 5 bases and J by 3 bases. The CDR3 region has the DNA TGTGCCAGCAGTCGGGACAGGGAGAACGACTACGAGCAGTACTTC. Translation: CASSRDRENDYEQYF.

The chain carries TRBV7-9 and TRBJ2-1; 8 nucleotides align to TRBD1. Trimming cost V 4 bases and J 8 bases; bases outside gene matches: 10. The CDR3 length is 15 residues. Germline CDR1 reads SEHNR; CDR2 reads FQNEAQ (reference sequence). The CDR3 region is CASSYRDRQLYEQFF. The CDR3 nucleotides read TGTGCCAGCAGCTACCGGGACAGGCAACTTTATGAGCAGTTCTTC.

The gene calls are TRBV7-8 and TRBJ2-7, with TRBD2 identical over 7 bases. The J segment lost 3 bases and the V segment lost 2 bases, leaving 7 bases of the junction unmatched. This CDR3 has 15 amino acids. Germline CDR1 reads SGHVS; CDR2 reads FQNEAQ. The CDR3 here is CASSLTHRGVYEQYF. CDR3 coding DNA: TGTGCCAGCAGCTTAACCCACCGGGGGGTCTACGAGCAGTACTTC.

CDR3 sequence (DNA): TGTGCCAGTACTCCCGACAGGTCCTCCTACAATGAGCAGTTCTTC. Translation gives CASTPDRSSYNEQFF. The gene calls are TRBV19 and TRBJ2-1; possible D gene TRBD1, 6 bases. Germline assignment: CDR1 LNHDA and CDR2 SQIVND (reference sequence). V shed 7 bases and J shed 0 bases, with 13 bases lying between them. The CDR3 length is 15 residues.

The chain uses TRBV4-1 and TRBJ1-2; 8 bases agree with TRBD1. The CDR3 is made up of 15 amino acids. Germline V gene lookup returns CDR1 MGHRA and CDR2 YSYEKL. V was clipped by 0 bases and J by 1 base; unmatched bases: 1. The CDR3, as DNA: TGCGCCAGCAGCCAAGAGGACAGGGTTAACTATGGCTACACCTTC. This encodes CASSQEDRVNYGYTF.

This clone was seen a handful of times. The chain employs TRBV19 and TRBJ2-7; TRBD1 matches at 10 bases. The CDR3 loop spans 15 amino acids. Trimming took 2 bases from V and 3 from J; bases not matched to a gene: 4. The germline V gene encodes CDR1 LNHDA and CDR2 SQIVND (reference sequence). The CDR3 region is CASSITGQGIYEQYF. The DNA of the CDR3 is TGTGCCAGTAGTATAACGGGACAGGGGATCTACGAGCAGTACTTC.

The chain joins TRBV5-4 to TRBJ2-1, with D possibly matching TRBD2 (6 bases). The CDR3 length is 16 residues. Germline CDR1 is SGHNT and CDR2 is YYREEE (reference sequence). Trimming removed 1 base from V and 4 bases from J, with 15 bases in between. The CDR3 loop reads CASSLTGGTAYNEQFF. DNA of the CDR3: TGTGCCAGCAGCTTGACTGGGGGGACCGCTTACAATGAGCAGTTCTTC.

The J gene is TRBJ1-3, the V gene TRBV6-1; no clear D gene. V lost 0 bases and J 0 bases, leaving 6 bases between the germline ends. The germline CDR1 and CDR2 sequences are MNHNS and SASEGT. The CDR3 runs to 15 residues. CDR3 nucleotides: TGTGCCAGCAGTGAAGCGGAGGGCTCTGGAAACACCATATATTTT. It translates to CASSEAEGSGNTIYF.

The V call is TRBV19, the J call TRBJ1-2; the D gene is possibly TRBD1 (6 bases). This CDR3 is built from 14 residues. CDR1 is LNHDA and CDR2 is SQIVND in the germline V gene (reference sequence). V gave up 4 bases and J gave up 0 bases, with 9 bases separating them. This chain's CDR3 is CASSTQGANYGYTF. CDR3 DNA sequence: TGTGCCAGTAGTACACAGGGAGCTAACTATGGCTACACCTTC.

The V and J genes are TRBV10-3 and TRBJ1-6, with TRBD1 as a possible D gene (5 bases). V was clipped by 4 bases and J by 7 bases, with 14 bases between them. The CDR3 loop spans 15 amino acids. Germline CDR1 ENHRY, CDR2 SYGVKD. This CDR3 is CAISAAGIVNSPLHF. The DNA of the CDR3 is TGTGCCATCAGTGCAGCAGGGATAGTAAATTCACCCCTCCACTTT.

The chain is built from TRBV18 and TRBJ2-7; no clear D. The V and J ends lost 0 bases and 3 bases respectively, with 9 bases between them. Germline V gene data show CDR1 as KGHSH and CDR2 as LQKENI. The CDR3 sequence is 14 residues long. The CDR3 loop is CASSPPLPNYEQYF. DNA for the CDR3: TGTGCCAGCTCACCACCTCTACCCAACTACGAGCAGTACTTC. The entire variable domain, with the rest obtained from reference TRBV18 and TRBJ2-7, is as follows: NAGVMQNPRHLVRRRGQEARLRCSPMKGHSHVYWYRQLPEEGLKFMVYLQKENIIDESGMPKERFSAEFPKEGPSILRIQQVVRGDSAAYFCASSPPLPNYEQYFGPGTRLTVT.

The chain couples TRBV5-6 to TRBJ2-3; no definite D call. V gave up 0 bases and J gave up 6 bases, with 5 bases separating them. The CDR3 is made up of 12 amino acids. Germline CDR1 reads SGHDT; CDR2 reads YYEEEE. CDR3 nucleotides: TGTGCCAGCAGCTTGGTCTCTGATACGCAGTATTTT. This encodes CASSLVSDTQYF.

The rearrangement joins TRBV7-7 to TRBJ2-2; 8 bases fit TRBD1. The V and J ends lost 3 bases and 6 bases, in that order; junction bases with no gene match: 3. The CDR3 is 14 amino acids. CDR1 is SSHAT and CDR2 is FNYEAQ in the germline V gene (reference sequence). CDR3 sequence: CASSFQGAAGELFF. DNA for the CDR3: TGTGCCAGCAGCTTCCAGGGGGCCGCCGGGGAGCTGTTTTTT. Full variable domain (outside the CDR3, taken from reference TRBV7-7 and TRBJ2-2): GAGVSQSPRYKVTKRGQDVTLRCDPISSHATLYWYQQALGQGPEFLTYFNYEAQPDKSGLPSDRFSAERPEGSISTLTIQRTEQRDSAMYRCASSFQGAAGELFFGEGSRLTVL.

The chain has TRBV20-1 and TRBJ1-1; no clear D gene. The CDR3 covers 11 residues. Trimming pared 5 bases from V and 6 bases from J, leaving 10 bases between. Germline V CDR1 and CDR2: DFQATT, SNEGSKA (reference sequence). The CDR3 protein is CSAPRPAEAFF. CDR3 bases: TGCAGTGCTCCGAGGCCGGCTGAAGCTTTCTTT.

This clone was seen just once. This chain joins TRBV7-7 and TRBJ2-7, with TRBD2 matching 8 bases. From germline, CDR1 is SSHAT and CDR2 FNYEAQ (reference sequence). Trimming cost V 5 bases and J 7 bases; bases outside gene matches: 7. This CDR3 contains 13 residues. As DNA, the CDR3 is TGTGCCAGCAGCAGGACTAGCCGGACTGAGCAGTACTTC. It is translated as CASSRTSRTEQYF.

V and J are TRBV28 and TRBJ1-2, with no clear D. Germline V lookup: CDR1 MDHEN, CDR2 SYDVKM. The V end lost 6 bases, the J end lost 4 bases, and 6 bases lay between the germline ends. The CDR3 sequence is 11 residues long. In nucleotides, the CDR3 is TGTGCCAGCAGAGAGGTCTATGGCTACACCTTC. Protein product: CASREVYGYTF.

This clone was observed a few times. This chain joins TRBV4-1 and TRBJ2-5; 11 bases map to TRBD2. The end of the DNA is better explained by TRBJ2-7, so the J call may be wrong. Germline loops: CDR1 MGHRA, CDR2 YSYEKL. The CDR3 is 17 amino acids. The CDR3 is CASSRGLAGLPPYEQYF. CDR3 DNA: TGCGCCAGCAGCCGAGGACTAGCGGGTTTACCCCCCTACGAGCAGTACTTC.

The chain employs TRBV5-1 and TRBJ2-2; TRBD1 matches at 11 bases. V shed 4 bases, J shed 6 bases, and the junction held 8 bases outside the gene matches. Germline assignment: CDR1 SGHRS and CDR2 YFSETQ. CDR3 length equals 16 residues. Here the CDR3 reads CASSGVPGQGAGELFF. Here the CDR3 DNA reads TGCGCCAGCAGCGGCGTCCCGGGACAGGGGGCCGGGGAGCTGTTTTTT.

Only a few counts were recorded for this clone. V and J are TRBV5-4 and TRBJ1-4, with D perhaps TRBD1 (6 bases). The germline V and J ends were trimmed by 4 bases and 7 bases, with 14 bases remaining between them. Germline values: CDR1 SGHNT, CDR2 YYREEE (reference sequence). The CDR3 is 14 amino acids. The CDR3: CASSVGAISEKLFF. The CDR3 DNA sequence: TGTGCCAGCAGCGTGGGGGCGATTAGTGAAAAACTGTTTTTT.

This clone has a single count. The V and J genes are TRBV6-5 and TRBJ2-7, with TRBD2 matching over 9 bases. The length of the CDR3 is 14 residues. V was pared by 5 bases and J by 4 bases, with 6 bases of the junction left unmatched. CDR1 MNHEY and CDR2 SVGAGI come from the germline V gene. The CDR3 DNA reads TGTGCCAGCAGTGGACCGGGACTAGCTTACGAGCAGTACTTC. Translating it yields CASSGPGLAYEQYF.